Each of the 22 T cell receptor beta chains below was sequenced from the same sample in a study of identical twins. TCRdb used MiXCR to reprocess the 5' RACE reads, holding one entry per CDR3 protein. The sample carries around 550,000 distinct CDR3 sequences, about 16% recorded once. These data also featured in a second study, about yellow fever vaccine responses in identical twins.

What was sequenced was CD4+ T cells sorted from blood. The source is a woman younger than 35 in good health.

This chain joins TRBV2 and TRBJ2-1, with 14 bases matching TRBD2. There are 16 residues in the CDR3. Trimming removed 3 bases from V and 8 bases from J; junction bases left unmatched: 6. Germline V CDR1 and CDR2: SNHLY, FYNNEI. The DNA of the CDR3 is TGTGCCAGCAGTGAGGGACTAGCGGGAGCTGGTGATGAGCAGTTCTTC. It codes for CASSEGLAGAGDEQFF.

The chain employs TRBV5-1 and TRBJ2-5; no reliable D call. V lost 4 bases and J lost 2, with 12 bases in between. Germline loops: CDR1 SGHRS, CDR2 YFSETQ. The CDR3 is 14 residues long. CDR3 residues: CASSPEPQQETQYF. CDR3 coding DNA: TGCGCCAGCAGCCCTGAGCCTCAGCAAGAGACCCAGTACTTC. Filled out from reference TRBV5-1 and TRBJ2-5, the complete variable domain reads KAGVTQTPRYLIKTRGQQVTLSCSPISGHRSVSWYQQTPGQGLQFLFEYFSETQRNKGNFPGRFSGRQFSNSRSEMNVSTLELGDSALYLCASSPEPQQETQYFGPGTRLLVL.

The chain joins TRBV5-6 to TRBJ1-2; 8 bases map to TRBD1. CDR1 is SGHDT and CDR2 is YYEEEE in the germline V gene. This CDR3 is 12 amino acids long. V gave up 3 bases and J gave up 12 bases; unmatched junction bases: 7. For the CDR3, the DNA is TGTGCCAGCAGCTCCCGGACAGGGACGGACACCTTC. Translated: CASSSRTGTDTF.

This clonotype was picked up a small number of times. CDR3 DNA: TGTGCCAGCAGTTTAGAGGCGGGTCAGTATTTT. This codes for CASSLEAGQYF. V is TRBV12-3 or TRBV12-4 and J is TRBJ2-3; weak D call: TRBD2 (5 bases). The CDR3 is 11 residues long. Trimming took 1 base from V and 12 from J, leaving 8 bases between them.

The chain links TRBV27 to TRBJ2-3; weak D call: TRBD1 (5 bases). Looked up from germline, CDR1 is MNHEY and CDR2 is SMNVEV (reference sequence). Deletions cut 5 bases from V and 8 bases from J, with 20 bases between. The CDR3 consists of 15 residues. CDR3 sequence: CASSARTTDLGTQYF. For the CDR3, the DNA is TGTGCCAGCAGTGCGAGAACGACAGATCTCGGTACGCAGTATTTT.

There are a few counts of this clonotype. The rearrangement links TRBV12-3 or TRBV12-4 to TRBJ2-3; tentatively, D is TRBD1 (5 bases). The CDR3 length is 15 residues. The V gene lost 5 bases and the J gene lost 0 bases, with 12 bases spanning the gap. This CDR3 reads CASSHRPGSTDTQYF. The CDR3 coding sequence is TGTGCCAGCAGTCACAGGCCCGGGAGCACAGATACGCAGTATTTT.

This clonotype was picked up many times. The gene calls are TRBV20-1 and TRBJ2-3; D is perhaps TRBD1 (5 bases). V was cut by 8 bases and J by 4 bases, with 19 bases left in between. Germline lookup yields CDR1 DFQATT and CDR2 SNEGSKA (reference sequence). CDR3 size: 14 residues. In DNA, the CDR3 is TGCAGTACCAAAACAGGACCATTCGCAGATACGCAGTATTTT. Protein sequence: CSTKTGPFADTQYF.

In this sample, this clonotype turned up a few times. The chain has TRBV5-1 and TRBJ2-1; a possible D gene is TRBD1 (6 bases). With 3 bases removed from V and 3 bases from J, the gap between germline ends came to 16 bases. CDR1 is SGHRS, CDR2 YFSETQ, per germline. The CDR3 is 16 amino acids. The CDR3 sequence: CASSSNPGTNYNEQFF. CDR3 nucleotides: TGCGCCAGCAGCTCTAATCCCGGGACAAACTACAATGAGCAGTTCTTC.

The chain recombines TRBV5-5 with TRBJ2-3, with 10 nucleotides matching TRBD2. The CDR3 length is 15 residues. CDR1 is SGHKS, CDR2 YYEKEE, per germline (reference sequence). The trim removed 2 bases at V and 8 bases at J, leaving 8 bases unmatched. The CDR3 sequence: CASSFVLAGEVTQYF. The CDR3 nucleotides read TGTGCCAGCAGCTTTGTTCTAGCGGGAGAGGTTACGCAGTATTTT.

The genes are TRBV15 and TRBJ2-1; TRBD2 aligns across 7 bases. Germline CDR1 reads LNHNV; CDR2 reads YYDKDF (reference sequence). The CDR3 spans 14 residues. Trimming cost V 0 bases and J 9 bases; bases outside gene matches: 5. The CDR3 loop is CATSRDRGVGEQFF. The CDR3 nucleotides are TGTGCCACCAGCAGAGATCGGGGGGTTGGTGAGCAGTTCTTC.

The gene calls are TRBV9 and TRBJ2-1, with D perhaps given as TRBD1 or TRBD2 (6 bases each). Germline V gene sequence: CDR1 SGDLS, CDR2 YYNGEE. The V end lost 2 bases, the J end lost 5 bases, and 11 bases lay between the germline ends. CDR3 length equals 14 residues. CDR3 region: CASSVSGANNEQFF. CDR3 nucleotides: TGTGCCAGCAGCGTCTCGGGGGCGAACAATGAGCAGTTCTTC. Looking up the rest from reference TRBV9 and TRBJ2-1 gives the full variable domain: DSGVTQTPKHLITATGQRVTLRCSPRSGDLSVYWYQQSLDQGLQFLIQYYNGEERAKGNILERFSAQQFPDLHSELNLSSLELGDSALYFCASSVSGANNEQFFGPGTRLTVL.

This clonotype was detected only a few times. This CDR3 is missing its conserved last phenylalanine or tryptophan, likely due to a read error. Because the CDR3's place on the DNA is in doubt, the DNA is left out and the CDR3 is given as listed by TCRdb. The rearrangement links TRBV12-3 or TRBV12-4 to TRBJ2-1; the D call in the table, TRBD1, was not verified against the DNA. The CDR3 is 14 residues long, ends included. This CDR3 is CASSFASGSDVSCL.

This clonotype was observed a few times. The rearrangement joins TRBV11-2 to TRBJ1-4; D may be TRBD1 (5 bases). The V gene's germline CDR1 is SGHAT and CDR2 FQNNGV. V was shortened by 5 bases and J by 0 bases, with 19 bases between the two germline ends. The CDR3 covers 18 residues. CDR3 sequence: CASSPHFSRAATNEKLFF. In DNA form, the CDR3 reads TGTGCCAGCAGCCCTCACTTTTCCAGGGCGGCAACTAATGAAAAACTGTTTTTT.

The sample holds a few counts of this clonotype. The chain couples TRBV15 to TRBJ2-1; D possibly corresponds to TRBD1 (6 bases). The CDR3 is 13 amino acids. V dropped 8 bases and J dropped 6 bases, with 14 bases sitting between them. The germline CDR1 and CDR2 sequences are LNHNV and YYDKDF (reference sequence). The CDR3 sequence is CATSGPRGNEQFF. The CDR3 DNA follows: TGTGCCACCTCCGGACCCAGGGGCAATGAGCAGTTCTTC.

This clonotype was observed a handful of times. The CDR3 region is CASRIHNEQFF. The CDR3 DNA sequence: TGTGCCAGCCGAATTCACAATGAGCAGTTCTTC. The chain combines TRBV3-1 with TRBJ2-1; no reliable D call. CDR1 is LGHDT, CDR2 YNNKEL, per germline (reference sequence). V shed 8 bases and J shed 5 bases, with 7 bases lying between them. The CDR3 is 11 amino acids.

This clonotype was observed a handful of times. This sequence joins TRBV5-6 and TRBJ1-5; TRBD1 matches 7 bases. The CDR3 spans 14 residues. The germline CDR1 and CDR2 sequences are SGHDT and YYEEEE. The V segment lost 4 bases and the J segment 4 bases; nucleotides outside the gene matches: 5. The CDR3 sequence: CASSTRDRNQPQHF. CDR3 sequence (DNA): TGTGCCAGCAGCACGCGGGACAGAAATCAGCCCCAGCATTTT.

There are many counts of this clonotype. DNA for the CDR3: TGCGCCAGCAGCTACACAGGGGTCACTGAAGCTTTCTTT. The encoded protein is CASSYTGVTEAFF. The rearrangement joins TRBV5-1 to TRBJ1-1; 7 bases are a match to TRBD1. The germline gives CDR1 SGHRS, CDR2 YFSETQ. This CDR3 comprises 13 residues. Trimming removed 3 bases from V and 4 bases from J; junction bases left unmatched: 3.

This chain links TRBV5-1 with TRBJ2-2; TRBD1 matches 8 bases. This CDR3 has 14 amino acids. Germline CDR1 reads SGHRS; CDR2 reads YFSETQ. Unmatched junction bases numbered 2, after V lost 6 bases and J lost 1 base. The CDR3 sequence: CASTDRGNTGELFF. Here the CDR3 DNA reads TGCGCCAGCACTGACAGGGGGAACACCGGGGAGCTGTTTTTT.

The rearrangement uses TRBV20-1 and TRBJ1-6; TRBD1 matches 7 bases. Germline CDR1 reads DFQATT; CDR2 reads SNEGSKA (reference sequence). The CDR3 has 16 residues. The J segment lost 7 bases and the V segment lost 2 bases, leaving 11 bases of the junction unmatched. The chain's CDR3 is CSARQRRQGGNSPLHF. In DNA form, the CDR3 reads TGCAGTGCTAGACAACGAAGACAGGGAGGCAATTCACCCCTCCACTTT.

In this sample, this clonotype turned up many times. The rearrangement links TRBV3-1 to TRBJ2-1, with TRBD2 matching over 14 bases. Trimming removed 4 bases from V and 7 bases from J; junction bases left unmatched: 3. Per germline, CDR1 LGHDT and CDR2 YNNKEL (reference sequence). The CDR3 sequence is 15 residues long. For the CDR3, the DNA is TGTGCCAGCAGCCTCGGGACTAGCGGGAGAAATGAGCAGTTCTTC. Its translation: CASSLGTSGRNEQFF.

The rearrangement uses TRBV12-3 or TRBV12-4 and TRBJ1-1; TRBD1 matches 10 bases. The CDR3 contains 13 residues. The V gene end was trimmed by 6 bases and the J gene end by 12 bases; junction bases not matched to a gene: 10. Here the CDR3 reads CASRLDRGSLPFF. The CDR3 DNA follows: TGTGCCAGCAGATTGGACAGGGGGAGTTTGCCTTTCTTT.

The sample holds a few counts of this clonotype. The rearrangement uses TRBV25-1 and TRBJ1-1; D is uncertain. V lost 1 base to trimming and J lost 3 bases, with 9 bases between them. The CDR3 has 14 amino acids. Germline V gene lookup returns CDR1 MGHDK and CDR2 SYGVNS. For the CDR3, the DNA is TGTGCCAGCAGTGAATTGAGGGAGGACACTGAAGCTTTCTTT. It is translated as CASSELREDTEAFF.